This TCR beta chain was sequenced for a study of identical twins. CDR3 length equals 14 residues. The germline gives CDR1 DFQATT, CDR2 SNEGSKA (reference sequence). TCRdb reprocessed the 5' RACE reads via MiXCR and lists one record per CDR3 protein. The sample includes approximately 890,000 distinct CDR3 sequences, 9% to 15% of them seen just once. To note about this clonotype: A read error may be the cause here, since a much bigger clone is one base away.

This same sample was also part of a study on yellow fever vaccine responses in identical twins.

The sequencing sample was made of PBMCs. The rearrangement links TRBV20-1 to TRBJ2-3; 9 nucleotides agree with TRBD1. The sequence came from a woman younger than 30 in good health. The CDR3 coding sequence is TGCAGTGCGTCAACAGGGGGCCGCACAGGTACGCAGTATTTT. Its protein is CSASTGGRTGTQYF.